The source of this T cell receptor (beta chain) is a study of blood T cell repertoires in COVID-19. Sequencing used immunoSEQ multiplex PCR; TCRdb keeps in-frame clones, though not all of them. The table has some 70,000 clones, approximately 86% seen once. The V end was cut by 0 bases, the J end by 8 bases, with 16 bases between. Germline V gives CDR1 LGHNA, CDR2 YNFKEQ. There are 15 residues in the CDR3. The chain couples TRBV4-2 to TRBJ1-1; TRBD1 might be the D (5 bases). The material sequenced was peripheral blood. The sequence came from a woman aged 60-75 years with acute or convalescent COVID-19. CDR3 protein: CASSQDASWGPEAFF. CDR3 sequence (DNA): TGTGCCAGCAGCCAAGATGCCTCTTGGGGCCCAGAAGCTTTCTTT.